This T cell receptor beta chain originates from a study of T cell responses to AZD1222 COVID-19 vaccine. As for the study in general: Researchers grouped second doses given at about 4 or about 12 weeks into one pool.

V was shortened by 9 bases and J by 6 bases, with 12 bases between the two germline ends. The V gene's germline CDR1 is SNHLY and CDR2 FYNNEI. CDR3 length: 11 residues. TCRdb's table, derived via immunoSEQ multiplex PCR, lists solely in-frame clones and lacks some. The sample has about 110,000 clones, about 85% seen once. This clone was counted between two and nine times. As yet, its antigen is unknown. Overall study findings and caveats: A rise in Spike-specific TCR breadth and depth followed two AZD1222 doses. Seropositivity was recorded at baseline in only 6 or 7 AZD1222 recipients. The reported proportion of spike-specific TCRs targeting unmutated variant regions was nearly half.

The specimen comprised peripheral blood, sampled on day 0 of AZD1222 vaccination. The genes are TRBV2 and TRBJ2-7; D perhaps matches TRBD1 (6 bases). The receptor was isolated from an adult in good health. In DNA, the CDR3 is TGTGCCAGTACAACAGGGAGCGAGCAGTACTTC. Amino acids: CASTTGSEQYF.